The 18 T cell receptor beta chains below all came from one sample that was sequenced in a study of T-cell memory formation after mild COVID-19. TCRdb ran MiXCR on the 5' RACE reads and lists one entry per CDR3 protein. Of fewer than 700,000 distinct CDR3 sequences in the sample, over 15% were seen once. The material sequenced was PBMCs or a T cell subset sorted from them (not recorded which). The source is an adult woman who had mild COVID-19 (a few samples of this study predate the infection). Cell type and time point are not known.

The chain is built from TRBV4-3 and TRBJ2-1, with 11 bases lining up with TRBD1. The junction had 14 bases not matched to a gene; V was cut back by 0 bases and J by 10 bases. Germline CDR1 reads LGHNA; CDR2 reads YSLEER. This CDR3 has 18 amino acids. The CDR3 sequence: CASSQEGAGARDRGEQFF. The CDR3 DNA follows: TGCGCCAGCAGCCAAGAGGGGGCTGGTGCCCGGGACAGGGGGGAGCAGTTCTTC.

J is TRBJ2-7 and V is TRBV7-2; D is perhaps TRBD1 (6 bases). Germline values: CDR1 SGHTA, CDR2 FQGNSA. The CDR3 runs to 11 residues. Trimming pared 5 bases from V and 7 bases from J, leaving 9 bases between. The CDR3 sequence: CASSPTGEQYF. CDR3 bases: TGTGCCAGCAGCCCGACAGGAGAGCAGTACTTC.

This clonotype was recorded a few times. The chain joins TRBV6-6 to TRBJ1-6; tentatively, D is TRBD1 (6 bases). Germline assignment: CDR1 MNHNY and CDR2 SVGAGI (reference sequence). Trimming left V 6 bases short and J 8 bases short, with 17 bases between. This CDR3 contains 15 residues. The CDR3 nucleotides are TGTGCCAGCAGAGAAGGCCAGGGGAGGTATTCACCCCTCCACTTT. This translates into CASREGQGRYSPLHF.

The V call is TRBV9, the J call TRBJ2-5; D perhaps matches TRBD2 (5 bases). The CDR3 consists of 14 residues. The V gene lost 0 bases and the J gene lost 5 bases, with 11 bases spanning the gap. Germline values: CDR1 SGDLS, CDR2 YYNGEE. The DNA for the CDR3 is TGTGCCAGCAGCGTAGGACCCCCGGGGGAGACCCAGTACTTC. It specifies CASSVGPPGETQYF.

The chain has TRBV6-5 and TRBJ2-3; D perhaps matches TRBD2 (5 bases). V lost 7 bases to trimming and J lost 8 bases, with 10 bases between them. The CDR3 contains 11 residues. Germline V gives CDR1 MNHEY, CDR2 SVGAGI. For the CDR3, the DNA is TGTGCCAGCAACCGGGGTGGTACGCAGTATTTT. Amino acid sequence: CASNRGGTQYF.

The chain couples TRBV4-2 to TRBJ2-3, with TRBD2 matching over 9 bases. From germline, CDR1 is LGHNA and CDR2 YNFKEQ. V shed 1 base, J shed 6 bases, and the junction held 8 bases outside the gene matches. The CDR3 totals 16 residues. The CDR3 reads CASSQGRGRVEDTQYF. CDR3 sequence (DNA): TGTGCCAGCAGCCAAGGGCGCGGGAGGGTGGAGGATACGCAGTATTTT.

The sample holds a few counts of this clonotype. The J gene is TRBJ1-3, the V gene TRBV5-1; TRBD1 might be the D (5 bases). The CDR3 covers 15 residues. The V gene lost 5 bases and the J gene lost 0 bases, with 12 bases spanning the gap. CDR1 is SGHRS and CDR2 is YFSETQ in the germline V gene. In DNA, the CDR3 is TGCGCCAGCAGGCCGGACACCTCCTCTGGAAACACCATATATTTT. Translating gives CASRPDTSSGNTIYF.

The rearrangement links TRBV4-1 to TRBJ2-1; the D gene could be TRBD1 or TRBD2 (6 bases each). This CDR3 is built from 17 residues. The germline V and J ends were trimmed by 1 base and 1 base, with 14 bases remaining between them. Germline V gene lookup returns CDR1 MGHRA and CDR2 YSYEKL. The CDR3 loop reads CASSQGHGGPSYNEQFF. CDR3 nucleotides: TGCGCCAGCAGCCAAGGGCACGGGGGCCCTTCCTACAATGAGCAGTTCTTC.

There are a few counts of this clonotype. A junction boundary mismatches the germline segment, possibly from a read error. The chain links TRBV5-4 to TRBJ2-3; the D gene is possibly TRBD1 (6 bases). CDR1 is SGHNT, CDR2 YYREEE, per germline (reference sequence). The CDR3 runs to 12 residues. CDR3 in amino acids: CASRLDSDTQYF. CDR3 in DNA: TGTGCCAGCAGATTGGACAGCGATACGCAGTATTTT.

In its sample, this clonotype was seen a few times. The gene calls are TRBV5-1 and TRBJ2-3; 8 bases fit TRBD2. The CDR3 is 16 amino acids. Germline V CDR1 and CDR2: SGHRS, YFSETQ. V shed 3 bases, J shed 3 bases, and the junction held 9 bases outside the gene matches. For the CDR3, the DNA is TGCGCCAGCAGCTCTAAAACGGGGGGGCTTACAGATACGCAGTATTTT. Its translation: CASSSKTGGLTDTQYF.

The chain is built from TRBV6-1 and TRBJ2-7; 9 bases are shared with TRBD1. Losses at the gene ends were 5 bases for V and 2 bases for J; bases not matched to a gene: 7. The CDR3 has 15 residues. Germline CDR1 is MNHNS and CDR2 is SASEGT. CDR3 protein: CASSHLGTGTYEQYF. DNA of the CDR3: TGTGCCAGCAGTCACCTCGGGACAGGGACCTACGAGCAGTACTTC.

This rearrangement joins TRBV9 to TRBJ2-1; 14 bases align to TRBD2. CDR1 is SGDLS, CDR2 YYNGEE, per germline. The CDR3 extends over 16 amino acids. The junction had 2 bases not matched to a gene; V was cut back by 0 bases and J by 6 bases. This CDR3 reads CASSVEGLAGANEQFF. The CDR3 DNA follows: TGTGCCAGCAGCGTAGAGGGACTAGCGGGAGCCAATGAGCAGTTCTTC. Full variable domain (rest looked up from reference TRBV9 and TRBJ2-1): DSGVTQTPKHLITATGQRVTLRCSPRSGDLSVYWYQQSLDQGLQFLIQYYNGEERAKGNILERFSAQQFPDLHSELNLSSLELGDSALYFCASSVEGLAGANEQFFGPGTRLTVL.

V usage is TRBV5-1 and J usage is TRBJ1-4, with TRBD1 as a possible D gene (6 bases). CDR1 is SGHRS and CDR2 is YFSETQ in the germline V gene. Trimming shortened V by 4 bases and J by 8 bases, and 15 bases separated the two germline ends. This CDR3 region has 14 residues. CDR3: CASSRTGIGEKLFF. The CDR3, as DNA: TGCGCCAGCAGCCGCACAGGGATTGGCGAAAAACTGTTTTTT.

There are a few counts of this clonotype. V is TRBV7-9 and J is TRBJ2-1; D might be TRBD2 (5 bases). The CDR3 is 16 residues long. With 5 bases removed from V and 0 bases from J, the gap between germline ends came to 14 bases. Germline V gene data show CDR1 as SEHNR and CDR2 as FQNEAQ (reference sequence). The CDR3 loop is CASSRTTAGSYNEQFF. The DNA of the CDR3 is TGTGCCAGCAGCCGAACGACTGCGGGCTCCTACAATGAGCAGTTCTTC.

This clonotype was counted between two and nine times. The genes are TRBV15 and TRBJ2-5; no clear D gene. The CDR3 is 13 amino acids. Trimming pared 1 base from V and 5 bases from J, leaving 8 bases between. Germline V CDR1 and CDR2: LNHNV, YYDKDF (reference sequence). In DNA, the CDR3 is TGTGCCACCAGCAGAGCTTTGGGGGAGACCCAGTACTTC. The encoded protein is CATSRALGETQYF.

About this clonotype itself: Given the absence of the conserved phenylalanine or tryptophan at the CDR3 end, a read error is likely. J is TRBJ1-2 and V is TRBV6-5; TRBD1 matches at 7 bases. V trimming: 5 bases; J trimming: 8 bases; junction bases outside the gene matches: 5. Germline V gene lookup returns CDR1 MNHEY and CDR2 SVGAGI. CDR3 size: 12 residues. CDR3 protein: CASSTGVQGYTL. CDR3 in DNA: TGTGCCAGCAGTACAGGGGTACAGGGCTACACCCTC.

This clonotype was seen many times. This sequence joins TRBV7-6 and TRBJ2-3, with D possibly matching TRBD1 (6 bases). CDR1 and CDR2 from the germline V gene are SGHVS and FNYEAQ. V was cut by 5 bases and J by 1 base, with 16 bases left in between. The CDR3 is 16 amino acids. CDR3 loop: CASSPTGPRGTDTQYF. The CDR3, as DNA: TGTGCCAGCAGCCCCACAGGGCCCCGGGGCACAGATACGCAGTATTTT.

This chain joins TRBV24-1 and TRBJ2-7; 10 positions match TRBD1. With V trimmed by 2 bases and J by 7 bases, 10 bases remained unmatched. This CDR3 spans 16 amino acids. Germline V lookup: CDR1 KGHDR, CDR2 SFDVKD. The CDR3 region is CATSDSGTGELGEQYF. DNA for the CDR3: TGTGCCACCAGTGATTCCGGGACAGGGGAACTGGGGGAGCAGTACTTC.